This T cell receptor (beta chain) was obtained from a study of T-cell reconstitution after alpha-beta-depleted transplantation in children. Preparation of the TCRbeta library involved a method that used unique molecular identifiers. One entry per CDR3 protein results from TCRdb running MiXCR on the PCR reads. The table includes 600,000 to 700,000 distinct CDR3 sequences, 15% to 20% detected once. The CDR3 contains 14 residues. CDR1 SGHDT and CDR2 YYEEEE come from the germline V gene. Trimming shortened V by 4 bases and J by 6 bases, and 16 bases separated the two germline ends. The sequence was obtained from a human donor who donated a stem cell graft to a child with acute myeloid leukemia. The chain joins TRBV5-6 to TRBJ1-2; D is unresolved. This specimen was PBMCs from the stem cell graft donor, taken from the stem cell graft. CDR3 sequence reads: CASSLGISGDGYTF. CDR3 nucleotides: TGTGCCAGCAGCCTGGGAATCTCTGGGGATGGCTACACCTTC.